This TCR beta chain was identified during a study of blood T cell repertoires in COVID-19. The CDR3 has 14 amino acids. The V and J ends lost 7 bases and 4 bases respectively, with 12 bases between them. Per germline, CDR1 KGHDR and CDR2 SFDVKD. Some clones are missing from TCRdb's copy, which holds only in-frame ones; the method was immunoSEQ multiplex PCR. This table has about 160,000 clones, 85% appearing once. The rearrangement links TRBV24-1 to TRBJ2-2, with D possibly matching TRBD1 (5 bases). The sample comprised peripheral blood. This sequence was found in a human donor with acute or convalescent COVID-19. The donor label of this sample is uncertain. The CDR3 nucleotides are TGTGCCACCAGAGGGGAAGTAATCACCGGGGAGCTGTTTTTT. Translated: CATRGEVITGELFF.